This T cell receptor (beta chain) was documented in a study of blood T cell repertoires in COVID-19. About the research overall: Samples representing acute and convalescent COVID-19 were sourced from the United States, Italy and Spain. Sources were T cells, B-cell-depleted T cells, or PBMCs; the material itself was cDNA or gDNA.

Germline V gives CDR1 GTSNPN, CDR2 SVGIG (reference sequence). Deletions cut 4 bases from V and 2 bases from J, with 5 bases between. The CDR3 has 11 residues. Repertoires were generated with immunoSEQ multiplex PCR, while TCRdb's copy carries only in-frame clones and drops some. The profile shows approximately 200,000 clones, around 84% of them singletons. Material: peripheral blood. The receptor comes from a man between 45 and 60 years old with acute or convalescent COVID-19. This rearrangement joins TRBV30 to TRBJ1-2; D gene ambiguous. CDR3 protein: CAWNTNYGYTF. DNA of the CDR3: TGTGCCTGGAACACCAACTATGGCTACACCTTC.